The 13 T cell receptor beta chains listed next were all sequenced from one sample in a study of regulatory T cells in long-lasting Graves disease. The time point was: persistent/refractory GD, antithyroid drugs over 5 years with positive TRAb. PBMC RNA served as the TCR library source. HTBI primers from iRepertoire and Arm-PCR of CDR3 regions yielded the TCR beta libraries. TCRdb reanalysed the multiplex PCR reads using MiXCR and keeps one entry per CDR3 protein. Altogether 650,000 to 850,000 distinct CDR3 sequences are present, 25% to 30% being singletons, with the ten largest covering about two fifths. The sequences come from peripheral blood mononuclear cells (PBMCs), collected when the disease was refractory, from a patient treated with antithyroid drugs. Every receptor here comes from a female donor with Graves disease.

This clonotype has a handful of counts. The V and J genes are TRBV27 and TRBJ2-5, with TRBD1 identical over 7 bases. CDR3 length equals 17 residues. The trim removed 7 bases at V and 5 bases at J, leaving 19 bases unmatched. CDR1 and CDR2 from the germline V gene are MNHEY and SMNVEV (reference sequence). The CDR3 loop is CASTPRRQGVYVETQYF. The CDR3 coding sequence is TGTGCCAGCACCCCAAGGAGACAGGGAGTCTATGTGGAGACCCAGTACTTC.

In this sample, this clonotype turned up many times. CDR3 sequence: CASSIGREWSGELFF. CDR3 sequence (DNA): TGTGCCAGCAGCATAGGGCGGGAGTGGTCCGGGGAGCTGTTTTTT. This chain connects TRBV11-2 to TRBJ2-2; 7 positions agree with TRBD2. Trimming cost V 5 bases and J 6 bases; bases outside gene matches: 9. The CDR3 is 15 residues long. Germline lookup yields CDR1 SGHAT and CDR2 FQNNGV.

With respect to this clonotype: Given a much more abundant clone one base away, this may be a read error. The V and J genes are TRBV28 and TRBJ1-5, with D maybe TRBD1 (5 bases). Trimming stripped 6 bases from V and 1 base from J, with 10 bases between. This CDR3 comprises 14 residues. Germline values: CDR1 MDHEN, CDR2 SYDVKM. The CDR3 DNA reads TGTGCCAGCAGATACAGACAGAGCAATCAGCCCCAGCATTTT. Protein: CASRYRQSNQPQHF.

This chain links TRBV6-1 with TRBJ2-5; D is undetermined. CDR1 and CDR2 from the germline V gene are MNHNS and SASEGT. V was shortened by 11 bases and J by 5 bases, with 15 bases between the two germline ends. CDR3 length: 12 amino acids. The CDR3 DNA reads TGTGCCGGCATTTCACCTTGGGAGACCCAGTACTTC. This gives the protein CAGISPWETQYF.

The chain joins TRBV15 to TRBJ1-6, with 9 bases fitting TRBD1. Trimming took 4 bases from V and 3 from J; bases not matched to a gene: 4. This CDR3 spans 16 amino acids. Looked up from germline, CDR1 is LNHNV and CDR2 is YYDKDF (reference sequence). CDR3 protein: CATSNPGQGYNSPLHF. The CDR3 region has the DNA TGTGCCACCAGCAACCCGGGACAGGGCTATAATTCACCCCTCCACTTT.

The chain employs TRBV9 and TRBJ2-3; 14 bases are a match to TRBD2. This CDR3 has 20 amino acids. V was clipped by 1 base and J by 3 bases; unmatched bases: 13. Germline loops: CDR1 SGDLS, CDR2 YYNGEE. The CDR3 here is CASSVQSGTSGGKGTDTQYF. DNA of the CDR3: TGTGCCAGCAGCGTACAATCCGGGACTAGCGGGGGTAAGGGGACAGATACGCAGTATTTT.

V and J are TRBV30 and TRBJ1-1; D is unresolved. The CDR3 has 11 residues. Germline CDR1 is GTSNPN and CDR2 is SVGIG (reference sequence). Between the trimmed V and J ends, which lost 2 bases and 7 bases, there was a span of 8 bases. CDR3 amino acids: CAWSSAYEAFF. The CDR3 nucleotides are TGTGCCTGGAGTTCGGCGTATGAAGCTTTCTTT. Full variable domain (rest looked up from reference TRBV30 and TRBJ1-1): SQTIHQWPATLVQPVGSPLSLECTVEGTSNPNLYWYRQAAGRGLQLLFYSVGIGQISSEVPQNLSASRPQDRQFILSSKKLLLSDSGFYLCAWSSAYEAFFGQGTRLTVV.

This clonotype has at least ten counts. The chain employs TRBV28 and TRBJ1-1, with TRBD1 as a possible D gene (6 bases). The length of the CDR3 is 16 residues. V was clipped by 6 bases and J by 4 bases, with 21 bases between them. Germline CDR1 reads MDHEN; CDR2 reads SYDVKM. Written as DNA, the CDR3 is TGTGCCAGCAGGCGCCTACAGGGTCCCGGGGCCACTGAAGCTTTCTTT. Amino acid sequence: CASRRLQGPGATEAFF.

This sequence joins TRBV30 and TRBJ1-2; D remains ambiguous. The CDR3 length is 13 residues. The germline gives CDR1 GTSNPN, CDR2 SVGIG (reference sequence). Trimming stripped 2 bases from V and 4 bases from J, with 11 bases between. CDR3 DNA sequence: TGTGCCTGGAGTTTCGTAGGGAGCTATGGCTACACCTTC. It codes for CAWSFVGSYGYTF.

This clonotype occurred a few times. The rearrangement uses TRBV19 and TRBJ1-1; 11 bases line up with TRBD1. CDR3 size: 16 residues. The germline CDR1 and CDR2 sequences are LNHDA and SQIVND (reference sequence). The trim removed 7 bases at V and 3 bases at J, leaving 10 bases unmatched. Here the CDR3 DNA reads TGTGCCAGTACCCCCAAGGACAGGGGGCGTTACACTGAAGCTTTCTTT. This encodes CASTPKDRGRYTEAFF.

This clonotype was observed a handful of times. The rearrangement joins TRBV7-2 to TRBJ2-7, with D uncertain. V lost 2 bases and J lost 5, with 7 bases in between. The germline gives CDR1 SGHTA, CDR2 FQGNSA. CDR3 length: 12 residues. The CDR3 bases are TGTGCCAGCAGCTTATCGGGTCACGAGCAGTACTTC. It codes for CASSLSGHEQYF. The whole variable domain, filled in from reference TRBV7-2 and TRBJ2-7, reads GAGVSQSPSNKVTEKGKDVELRCDPISGHTALYWYRQSLGQGLEFLIYFQGNSAPDKSGLPSDRFSAERTGGSVSTLTIQRTQQEDSAVYLCASSLSGHEQYFGPGTRLTVT.

V and J are TRBV5-4 and TRBJ2-6; D is unclear. Germline lookup yields CDR1 SGHNT and CDR2 YYREEE (reference sequence). Trimming cost V 4 bases and J 0 bases, with 11 bases left between them. This CDR3 comprises 16 residues. The CDR3 DNA reads TGTGCCAGCAGCCGGACGTTAAACTCTGGGGCCAACGTCCTGACTTTC. It specifies CASSRTLNSGANVLTF.

In its sample, this clonotype was seen a few times. The chain carries TRBV6-2 or TRBV6-3 and TRBJ1-1; D uncertain. CDR1 MNHEY and CDR2 SVGEGT come from the germline V gene. V lost 2 bases to trimming and J lost 2 bases, with 12 bases between them. The CDR3 runs 15 residues. CDR3 region: CASSYPHGANTEAFF. CDR3 in DNA: TGTGCCAGCAGTTACCCCCACGGTGCTAACACTGAAGCTTTCTTT.